This record looks at one T cell receptor (beta chain) sequence and its context. V was clipped by 5 bases and J by 0 bases, with 12 bases between them. This CDR3 spans 15 amino acids. The V gene's germline CDR1 is SGHTS and CDR2 YDEGEE. Repertoires were generated with immunoSEQ multiplex PCR, while TCRdb's copy carries only in-frame clones and drops some. The sample contains almost 55,000 clones, about 87% of which appear only once. The sample originates from a study of blood T cell repertoires in COVID-19. Across the study: From T cells, B-cell-depleted T cells, or PBMCs came the material, which was cDNA or gDNA.

This chain joins TRBV5-8 and TRBJ2-4, with D uncertain. Input material: peripheral blood. The source is a human donor in a cohort sampled during active COVID-19. The CDR3 nucleotides are TGTGCCAGCAGGTTAAGAGAATTAGCCAAAAACATTCAGTACTTC. Translating it yields CASRLRELAKNIQYF. The full variable domain, in which reference TRBV5-8 and TRBJ2-4 provide the parts outside the CDR3, is EAGVTQSPTHLIKTRGQQATLRCSPISGHTSVYWYQQALGLGLQFLLWYDEGEERNRGNFPPRFSGRQFPNYSSELNVNALELEDSALYLCASRLRELAKNIQYFGAGTRLSVL.